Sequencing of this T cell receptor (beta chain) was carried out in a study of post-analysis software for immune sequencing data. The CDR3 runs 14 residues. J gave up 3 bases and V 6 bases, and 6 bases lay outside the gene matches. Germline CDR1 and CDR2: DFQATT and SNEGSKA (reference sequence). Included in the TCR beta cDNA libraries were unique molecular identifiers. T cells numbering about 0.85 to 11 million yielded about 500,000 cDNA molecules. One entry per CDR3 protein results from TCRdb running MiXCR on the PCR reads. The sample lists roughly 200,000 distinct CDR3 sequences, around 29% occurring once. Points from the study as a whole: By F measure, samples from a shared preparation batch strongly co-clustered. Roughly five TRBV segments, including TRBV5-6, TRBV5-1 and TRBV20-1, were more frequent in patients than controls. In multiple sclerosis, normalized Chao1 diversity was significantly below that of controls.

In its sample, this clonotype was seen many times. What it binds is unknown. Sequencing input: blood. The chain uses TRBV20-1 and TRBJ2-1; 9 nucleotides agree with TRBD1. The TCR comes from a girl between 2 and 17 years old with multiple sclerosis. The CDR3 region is CSAHPGQGYNEQFF. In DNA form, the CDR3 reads TGCAGTGCGCATCCGGGACAGGGCTACAATGAGCAGTTCTTC.